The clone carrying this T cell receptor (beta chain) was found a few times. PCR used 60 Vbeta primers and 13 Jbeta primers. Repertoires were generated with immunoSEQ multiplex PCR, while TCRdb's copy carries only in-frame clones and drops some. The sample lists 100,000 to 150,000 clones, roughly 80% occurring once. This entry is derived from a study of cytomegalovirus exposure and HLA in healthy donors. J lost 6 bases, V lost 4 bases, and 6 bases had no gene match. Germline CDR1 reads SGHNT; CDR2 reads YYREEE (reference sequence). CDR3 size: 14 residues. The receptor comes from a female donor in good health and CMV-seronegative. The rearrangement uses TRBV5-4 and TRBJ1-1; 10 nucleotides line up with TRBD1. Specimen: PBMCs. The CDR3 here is CASSAGQGFAEAFF. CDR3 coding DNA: TGTGCCAGCAGCGCGGGACAGGGGTTTGCTGAAGCTTTCTTT.